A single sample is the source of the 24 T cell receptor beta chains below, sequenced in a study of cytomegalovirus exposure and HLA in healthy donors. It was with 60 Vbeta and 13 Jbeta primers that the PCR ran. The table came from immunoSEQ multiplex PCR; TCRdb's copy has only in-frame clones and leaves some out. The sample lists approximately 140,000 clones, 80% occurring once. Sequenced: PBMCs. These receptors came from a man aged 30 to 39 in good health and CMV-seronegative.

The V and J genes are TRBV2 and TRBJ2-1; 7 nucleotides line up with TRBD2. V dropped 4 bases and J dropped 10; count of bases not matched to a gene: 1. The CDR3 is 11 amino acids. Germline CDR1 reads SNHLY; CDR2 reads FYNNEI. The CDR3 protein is CASSGGLEQFF. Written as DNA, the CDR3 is TGTGCCAGCAGTGGGGGACTAGAGCAGTTCTTC.

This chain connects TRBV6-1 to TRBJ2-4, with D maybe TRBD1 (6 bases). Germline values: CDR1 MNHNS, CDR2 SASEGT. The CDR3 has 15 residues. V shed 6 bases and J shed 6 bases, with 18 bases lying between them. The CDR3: CASSARTAGLNIQYF. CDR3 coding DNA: TGTGCCAGCAGCGCCAGGACAGCCGGGTTAAACATTCAGTACTTC.

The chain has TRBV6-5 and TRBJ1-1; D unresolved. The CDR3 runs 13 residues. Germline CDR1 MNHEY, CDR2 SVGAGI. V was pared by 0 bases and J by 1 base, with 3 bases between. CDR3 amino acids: CASSYSKNTEAFF. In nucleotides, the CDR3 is TGTGCCAGCAGTTACTCCAAGAACACTGAAGCTTTCTTT.

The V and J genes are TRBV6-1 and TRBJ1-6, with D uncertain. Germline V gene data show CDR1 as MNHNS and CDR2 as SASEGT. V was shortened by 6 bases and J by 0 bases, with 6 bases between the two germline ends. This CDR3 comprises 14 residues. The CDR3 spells CASRQSSYNSPLHF. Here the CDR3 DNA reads TGTGCCAGCAGACAAAGCTCCTATAATTCACCCCTCCACTTT.

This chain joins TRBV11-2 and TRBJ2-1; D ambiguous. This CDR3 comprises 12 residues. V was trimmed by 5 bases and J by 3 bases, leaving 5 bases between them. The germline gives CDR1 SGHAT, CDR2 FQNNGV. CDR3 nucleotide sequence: TGTGCCAGCAGCCCTAGCTACAATGAGCAGTTCTTC. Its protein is CASSPSYNEQFF.

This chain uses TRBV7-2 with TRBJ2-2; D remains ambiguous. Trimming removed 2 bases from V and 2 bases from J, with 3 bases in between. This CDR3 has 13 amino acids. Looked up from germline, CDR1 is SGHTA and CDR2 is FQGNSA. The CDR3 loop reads CASSLLNTGELFF. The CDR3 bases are TGTGCCAGCAGCTTACTTAACACCGGGGAGCTGTTTTTT.

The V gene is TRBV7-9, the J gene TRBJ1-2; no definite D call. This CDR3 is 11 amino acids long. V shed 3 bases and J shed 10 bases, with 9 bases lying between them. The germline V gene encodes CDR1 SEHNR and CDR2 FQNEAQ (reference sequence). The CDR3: CASSFAFDYTF. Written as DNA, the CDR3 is TGTGCCAGCAGCTTCGCGTTTGACTACACCTTC.

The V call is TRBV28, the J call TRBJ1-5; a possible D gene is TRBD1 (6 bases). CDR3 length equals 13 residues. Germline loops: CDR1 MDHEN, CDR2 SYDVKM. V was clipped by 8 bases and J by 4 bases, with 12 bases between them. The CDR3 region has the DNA TGTGCCAGCCGTGGACAGCGGAATCAGCCCCAGCATTTT. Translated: CASRGQRNQPQHF. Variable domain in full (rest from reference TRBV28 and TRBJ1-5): DVKVTQSSRYLVKRTGEKVFLECVQDMDHENMFWYRQDPGLGLRLIYFSYDVKMKEKGDIPEGYSVSREKKERFSLILESASTNQTSMYLCASRGQRNQPQHFGDGTRLSIL.

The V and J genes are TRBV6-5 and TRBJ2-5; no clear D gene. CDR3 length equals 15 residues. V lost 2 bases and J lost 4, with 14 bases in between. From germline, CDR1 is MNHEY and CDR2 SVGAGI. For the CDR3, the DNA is TGTGCCAGCAGTTACCGCCGGTTGCCCCCAGAGACCCAGTACTTC. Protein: CASSYRRLPPETQYF.

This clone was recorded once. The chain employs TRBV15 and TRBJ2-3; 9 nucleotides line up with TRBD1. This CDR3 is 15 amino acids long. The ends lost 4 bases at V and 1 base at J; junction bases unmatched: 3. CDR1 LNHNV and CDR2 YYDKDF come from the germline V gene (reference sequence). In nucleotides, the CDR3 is TGTGCCACCAGCACTCGGACAGGGGGCACAGATACGCAGTATTTT. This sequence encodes CATSTRTGGTDTQYF. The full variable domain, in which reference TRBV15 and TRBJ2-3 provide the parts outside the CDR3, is DAMVIQNPRYQVTQFGKPVTLSCSQTLNHNVMYWYQQKSSQAPKLLFHYYDKDFNNEADTPDNFQSRRPNTSFCFLDIRSPGLGDTAMYLCATSTRTGGTDTQYFGPGTRLTVL.

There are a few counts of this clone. CDR3 loop: CASSPWETTEAFF. CDR3 nucleotides: TGTGCCAGCAGCCCGTGGGAGACGACTGAAGCTTTCTTT. The chain joins TRBV7-2 to TRBJ1-1; no definite D call. V lost 5 bases to trimming and J lost 5 bases, with 12 bases between them. Germline values: CDR1 SGHTA, CDR2 FQGNSA. This CDR3 has 13 residues.

CDR3 coding DNA: TGTGCCAGCTCACCCCAGGACAGTTATCAGCCCCAGCATTTT. Encoded protein: CASSPQDSYQPQHF. The chain links TRBV18 to TRBJ1-5, with a weak D call TRBD1 (6 bases). CDR3 size: 14 residues. CDR1 is KGHSH, CDR2 LQKENI, per germline. With 3 bases removed from V and 5 bases from J, the gap between germline ends came to 11 bases.

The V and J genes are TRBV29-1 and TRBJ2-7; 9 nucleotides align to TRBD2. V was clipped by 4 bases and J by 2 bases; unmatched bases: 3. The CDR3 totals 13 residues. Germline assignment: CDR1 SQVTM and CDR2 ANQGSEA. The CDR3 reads CSVGTSETYEQYF. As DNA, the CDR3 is TGCAGCGTTGGGACTAGCGAGACCTACGAGCAGTACTTC.

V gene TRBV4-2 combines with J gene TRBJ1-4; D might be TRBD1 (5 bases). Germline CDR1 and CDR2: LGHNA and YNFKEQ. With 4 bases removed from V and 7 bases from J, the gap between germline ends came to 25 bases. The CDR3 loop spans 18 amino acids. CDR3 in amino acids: CASSPTGQNLRNGEKLFF. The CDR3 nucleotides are TGTGCCAGCAGCCCCACAGGACAAAACCTACGTAACGGTGAAAAACTGTTTTTT.

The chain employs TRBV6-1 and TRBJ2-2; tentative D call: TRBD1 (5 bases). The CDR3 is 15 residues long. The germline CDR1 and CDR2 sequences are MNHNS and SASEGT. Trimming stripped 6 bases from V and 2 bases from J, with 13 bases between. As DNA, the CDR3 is TGTGCCAGCAGAGGGGTGCAGGGTAACACCGGGGAGCTGTTTTTT. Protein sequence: CASRGVQGNTGELFF.

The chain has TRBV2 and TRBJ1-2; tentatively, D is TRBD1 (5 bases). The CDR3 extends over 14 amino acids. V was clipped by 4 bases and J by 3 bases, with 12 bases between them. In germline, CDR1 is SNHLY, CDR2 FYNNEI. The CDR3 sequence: CASSATAEDYGYTF. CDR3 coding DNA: TGTGCCAGCAGTGCGACAGCCGAGGACTATGGCTACACCTTC. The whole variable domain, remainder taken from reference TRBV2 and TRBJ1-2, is EPEVTQTPSHQVTQMGQEVILRCVPISNHLYFYWYRQILGQKVEFLVSFYNNEISEKSEIFDDQFSVERPDGSNFTLKIRSTKLEDSAMYFCASSATAEDYGYTFGSGTRLTVV.

The DNA of the CDR3 is TGTGCCAGCAGCTTACGCCCCGGGACAGGGGGCGAAAAGTTCTTC. Its protein is CASSLRPGTGGEKFF. V gene TRBV7-3 combines with J gene TRBJ2-1; 12 bases are shared with TRBD1. After removal of 2 bases from V and 14 bases from J, the junction contained 10 bases not matched to a gene. The germline gives CDR1 SGHTA, CDR2 FQGTGA. The CDR3 loop spans 15 amino acids.

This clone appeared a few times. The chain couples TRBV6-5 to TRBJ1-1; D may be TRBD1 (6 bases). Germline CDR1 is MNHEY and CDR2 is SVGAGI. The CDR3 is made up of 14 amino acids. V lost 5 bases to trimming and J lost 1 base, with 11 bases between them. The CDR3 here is CASSLGQTNTEAFF. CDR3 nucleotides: TGTGCCAGCAGTCTCGGACAGACGAACACTGAAGCTTTCTTT.

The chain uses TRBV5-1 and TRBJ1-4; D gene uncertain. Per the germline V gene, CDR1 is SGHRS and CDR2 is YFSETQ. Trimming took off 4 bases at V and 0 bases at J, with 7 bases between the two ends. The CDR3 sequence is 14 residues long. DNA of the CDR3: TGCGCCAGCAGCCGGGGTTCAACTAATGAAAAACTGTTTTTT. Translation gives CASSRGSTNEKLFF. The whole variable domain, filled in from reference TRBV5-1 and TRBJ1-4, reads KAGVTQTPRYLIKTRGQQVTLSCSPISGHRSVSWYQQTPGQGLQFLFEYFSETQRNKGNFPGRFSGRQFSNSRSEMNVSTLELGDSALYLCASSRGSTNEKLFFGSGTQLSVL.

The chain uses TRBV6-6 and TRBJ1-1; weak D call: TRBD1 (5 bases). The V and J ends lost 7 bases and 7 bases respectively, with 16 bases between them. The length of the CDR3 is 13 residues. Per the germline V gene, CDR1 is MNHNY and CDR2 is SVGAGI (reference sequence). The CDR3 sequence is CASIYDRRNEAFF. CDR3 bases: TGTGCCAGCATCTACGACAGAAGAAATGAAGCTTTCTTT.

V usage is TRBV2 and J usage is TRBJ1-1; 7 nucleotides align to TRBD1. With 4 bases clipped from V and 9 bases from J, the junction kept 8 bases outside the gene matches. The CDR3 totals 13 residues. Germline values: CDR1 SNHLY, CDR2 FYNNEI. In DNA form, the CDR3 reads TGTGCCAGCAGTGTAACCGGGACAGACAAAGCTTTCTTT. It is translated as CASSVTGTDKAFF.

The CDR3: CASSPQTGVSGEQYF. CDR3 DNA: TGTGCCAGCTCACCACAGACAGGGGTTTCCGGCGAGCAGTACTTC. This rearrangement joins TRBV18 to TRBJ2-7; 8 bases are a match to TRBD1. Germline CDR1 and CDR2: KGHSH and LQKENI. The ends lost 1 base at V and 6 bases at J; junction bases unmatched: 8. The CDR3 is 15 residues long.

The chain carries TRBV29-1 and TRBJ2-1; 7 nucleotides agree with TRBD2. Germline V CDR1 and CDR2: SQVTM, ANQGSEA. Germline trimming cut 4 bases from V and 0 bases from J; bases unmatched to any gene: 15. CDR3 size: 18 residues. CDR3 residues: CSVVFMGLAESSYNEQFF. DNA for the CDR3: TGCAGCGTTGTCTTCATGGGGCTAGCGGAGAGCTCCTACAATGAGCAGTTCTTC.

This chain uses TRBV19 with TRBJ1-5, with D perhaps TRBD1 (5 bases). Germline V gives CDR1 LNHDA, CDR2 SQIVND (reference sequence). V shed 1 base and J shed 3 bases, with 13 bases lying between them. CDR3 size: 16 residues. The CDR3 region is CASSIAYRIPNQPQHF. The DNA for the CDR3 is TGTGCCAGTAGTATAGCATACAGGATCCCCAATCAGCCCCAGCATTTT.